The 2 T cell receptor beta chains in this list originate from one sample, sequenced in a study of T cell changes during pregnancy in multiple sclerosis (dated by TCRdb to between 2017 and 2020). Receptor amplification or capture employed the immunoSEQ multiplex PCR assay. TCRdb re-hosts the immuneACCESS table, in-frame sequences only. Its copies lack some clones; in the studies checked, an unresolved V gene accounts for under half of them, and the cause for the rest is not known. Here the sample has tens of thousands of clones; roughly nine tenths occur a single time. About 1.7% of the sample belongs to the ten largest clones. Sample: peripheral blood, taken after pregnancy. The receptors here all came from a female donor in good health, enrolled as a control in a pregnancy study.

The chain recombines TRBV6-5 with TRBJ1-1, with 9 bases matching TRBD1. The J segment lost 0 bases and the V segment lost 4 bases, leaving 3 bases of the junction unmatched. From germline, CDR1 is MNHEY and CDR2 SVGAGI. The CDR3 sequence is 15 residues long. CDR3 in amino acids: CASSLGQGMNTEAFF. The CDR3 DNA sequence: TGTGCCAGCAGTTTGGGACAGGGAATGAACACTGAAGCTTTCTTT.

The J gene is TRBJ1-1, the V gene TRBV2, with TRBD1 as a possible D gene (6 bases). Germline CDR1 reads SNHLY; CDR2 reads FYNNEI. Trimming removed 8 bases from V and 4 bases from J, with 17 bases in between. The CDR3 spans 14 residues. CDR3 sequence: CASRPGGGGTEAFF. The CDR3 coding sequence is TGTGCCAGCCGACCGGGAGGGGGAGGCACTGAAGCTTTCTTT.